This T cell receptor beta chain was obtained from a study of T-cell memory formation after mild COVID-19. Study as a whole: TCR clusters were largely donor specific.

The study, taken as a whole, reports: Cross-reactive memory appears to have joined, as suggested by some responding clones showing up in pre-infection memory. CM and EM subsets held most contracting CD4+ clones; EMRA held CD8+ ones.

In regard to this clonotype: As yet, its antigen is unknown.

Constant-segment primers and 5'RACE yielded cDNA libraries for TCR alpha and TCR beta, each carrying sample barcodes and UMIs. TCRdb reprocessed the 5' RACE reads with MiXCR, giving one entry per CDR3 protein. This sample has some 130,000 distinct CDR3 sequences; roughly 15% occur once, and the top ten carry approximately 13%. This CDR3 contains 15 residues. V lost 1 base to trimming and J lost 5 bases, with 12 bases between them. The origin of this receptor is an adult woman who had mild COVID-19 (a few samples of this study predate the infection). Cell type and time point are not known. The chain has TRBV12-3 or TRBV12-4 and TRBJ2-1; D is perhaps TRBD2 (7 bases). Sequences were obtained from PBMCs or a T cell subset sorted from them (not recorded which). CDR3 DNA: TGTGCCAGCAGTTTAGGCACAGGGAGGGACAATGAGCAGTTCTTC. Encoded protein: CASSLGTGRDNEQFF.